The source of this TCR beta chain is a study of cytomegalovirus exposure and HLA in healthy donors listed by TCRdb under 2017. Background on the whole study: An earlier analysis of roughly 500 of the donors reported approximately 300 Gb of sequence data and some 120 million unique TCR beta sequences from 150 million to 200 million T cells. Rather than drawing on any new phenotypic data, the later analysis identified candidate immune exposures from TCR beta sequences and the way those sequences occurred across donors. Of the roughly 400 genotyped donors, 65% to 90% fell in the genetic ancestry cluster associated with self-reported Caucasian donors. Using immunosequencing, the study profiled T cell repertoires from 500 to 800 subjects and related those repertoires to cytomegalovirus serostatus. About 5 DR-DQ haplotypes were handled as single units for association and clustering, since linkage in the cohort was strong. The study aimed to test whether cataloging public T cell receptors could reveal signatures of past pathogen exposure. An early release covering more than 500 HLA-typed donors comprised about 300 gigabases of sequencing data and roughly 85 million unique TCR sequences. An earlier analysis of a few hundred of the donors applied high-throughput TCR beta sequencing to assess whether each TCR beta V gene segment acted as functional or pseudogenic. High-throughput TCR immunosequencing, statistical association of individual TCRs with disease status, and machine learning were combined to predict cytomegalovirus infection status. Donor age, sex, ethnicity and CMV serostatus were collected together with the repertoire data. All discovery cohort repertoires had been generated using a single sequencing platform. Genome-wide SNP genotypes for about three fifths of the roughly 670 donors were used in a later genetic analysis, which treated that subset as a discovery cohort. Typing coverage differed by locus: A, B, C, DRB1 and DQB1 were typed in about 620-640 donors, DQA1 in about 500, DPA1 in over 600, and DPB1 in just under 480. A later analysis re-examined previously published TCR beta repertoires from roughly 650 donors and added high-resolution HLA genotyping to investigate patterns of TCR occurrence. In addition to the first cohort of approximately 650 subjects, a separate validation cohort of 120 different subjects was used. Both class I and class II loci were covered by HLA typing, at four-digit resolution. Among roughly 370 genotyped donors of the cohort, an average of about 240,000 unique TCR beta nucleotide sequences were sequenced per donor, 15% to 20% of them non-productive.

Libraries were built with the immunoSEQ multiplex PCR assay. For the multiplex PCR, a mixture combining 60 forward primers for TCR Vbeta segments and 13 reverse primers for TCR Jbeta segments was used. Amplification of the CDR3 region of rearranged TCR beta genes was performed with a multiplex PCR assay on genomic DNA. The Illumina HiSeq System was used to sequence the amplified TCR beta libraries as 87-base-pair reads. Per the original workflow: In a later analysis, tens of millions of unique TCR beta chains were counted across the roughly 670 repertoires, and around 10 million of these chains were shared by at least two donors. Raw reads were error-corrected and collapsed into unique sequences with a nearest-neighbor algorithm that merged closely related sequences to remove PCR and sequencing errors. V, D and J gene segments were assigned by aligning CDR3 sequences to IMGT reference sequences. For a sequence to be retained, a match of at least six nucleotides was required to both a V gene segment and a J gene segment. A rearrangement was called productive if the CDR3 had no stop codons and remained in frame with V and J, and every other rearrangement was called non-productive. Following IMGT convention, CDR3 was defined as the stretch from the second conserved V-encoded cysteine to the conserved J-encoded phenylalanine. The earlier analysis of roughly 590 of the donors excluded sequences that lacked an unambiguous match to a single V gene segment. In an earlier analysis of a few hundred of the donors, V segments were called functional above 56.7% productive rearrangements and were called segregating when the between-donor standard deviation exceeded 5%. To diagnose cytomegalovirus status from the catalog of TCR beta chain sequences, a statistical classification framework was built. In a later analysis, TCR nucleotide sequences were compared against IMGT/GENE-DB human TR gene sequences so that V and J genes could be assigned. In a later analysis, CDR3 sequences and most-parsimonious VDJ recombination scenarios were assigned using the TCRdist pipeline. A later analysis defined each TCR beta chain by its CDR3 amino acid sequence plus V-gene family, and excluded reads lacking a unique V-gene family. In a later analysis, fewer than 600 highly shared, low-generation-probability nucleotide sequences were removed to address suspected cross-contamination and a sequencing artifact. In a later analysis, a clonal expansion index was calculated for each public chain from normalized within-repertoire ranks of inferred template counts. A later analysis computed generation probabilities with a VDJ recombination model fitted to out-of-frame rearrangements, and checked the results against IGoR. A later analysis scored TCR-TCR, TCR-HLA and TCR-CMV co-occurrence with hypergeometric tests, applying a repertoire-size bias correction to TCR pairs. False discovery rates were estimated in a later analysis by permuting HLA or CMV assignments 20 times. In a later analysis, co-occurring TCRs were grouped using DBSCAN, with TCRdist sequence similarity added in when clustering inside HLA-allele-positive subsets. Repertoires with fewer than 30,000 or more than 120,000 public chains, plus five repertoires with anomalous nucleotide sharing, were excluded from co-occurrence clustering. Drawn from immuneACCESS, this table holds only the in-frame rearrangements with V and J called that TCRdb kept. Clones are partly lost; checked studies trace under half to an unresolved V gene and leave the rest unexplained. The V and J calls and clone size come from that table; D and trimming were worked out from the DNA. In all, the sample holds under 200,000 clones, and 80% of those were seen once. The ten largest clones take up around 5.7% of the sample.

Via the germline V gene (reference sequence), CDR1 is MNHNY and CDR2 SVGAGI. Taken from cysteine to phenylalanine, the CDR3 has 15 residues. Solely the CDR3 DNA is kept, with 45 bases framed from the first base. About this clone: No cognate antigen has been identified for it. A read error may account for a junction end that differs from germline. Other nucleotide sequences from this sample produce the same CDR3.

The cohort consisted of approximately 670 healthy bone marrow donors. At the time of sampling, every cohort member was nominally healthy, though immune exposures that went unrecorded were likely present. The donor was CMV seronegative and belonged to the group of 350 or so seronegative cohort members. A peripheral blood sample was provided by each donor, and peripheral blood mononuclear cells were used for TCR beta sequencing. Genomic DNA was extracted from the blood cell samples with the Qiagen DNeasy Blood Extraction Kit. General study outcomes and caveats: In a later analysis, most CMV-associated TCR beta chains were found to appear HLA-restricted, with HLA associations seemingly driven largely by CMV exposure. The earlier analysis of 587 of the donors excluded over 15 rarely observed V segments, including chromosome 9 orphons, because counts were too low. In vitro tests confirmed that a few of the cytomegalovirus-associated TCR beta chains recognize cytomegalovirus antigens. In a later analysis, several top co-occurrence clusters were reported to appear linked to parvovirus B19, influenza, CMV and Epstein-Barr virus. Cytomegalovirus status was reported to be diagnosed by the classifier with high specificity and sensitivity in both the original and validation cohorts. A later analysis found that HLA-associated TCR beta chains were more clonally expanded and had lower generation probabilities than equally common non-associated chains. HLA typing was unavailable for some donors at each locus, so association tests used only the typed subset. A later analysis found that TCR association rates varied across HLA loci, with DRB1 alleles showing the most associated TCRs and HLA-C alleles the fewest. The study gave a list of 150 to 200 TCR beta chains associated with cytomegalovirus. The authors suggested that the approach could potentially be extended to other disease states and immunological phenotypes. A further reported finding was that TCR beta sequences accurately predicted the HLA-A and HLA-B alleles for most subjects in the first cohort. CMV serostatus was the only immune exposure information available for the cohort. An earlier analysis of around 600 of the donors showed that most TCR beta V segments appeared in productive rearrangements either about 90% or about 30% of the time, which broadly matched IMGT annotations. Most TCR sequences were observed very rarely across donors, whereas some public TCRs were present in many individuals. Some IMGT-functional V segments, including TRBV6-2 and TRBV6-3, could not be distinguished by the 87-base-pair reads and were therefore excluded. According to a later genetic analysis, donors in an Asian-associated ancestry cluster had fewer N-insertions in productive TCRs than the approximately 610-donor mean. When HLA alleles, especially DR and DQ, strongly co-occurred, TCR associations were difficult to assign to individual alleles. Specific HLA alleles were associated with around 18,000 TCR beta sequences at a false discovery rate of 0.05 in a later analysis. Presence/absence analyses assumed roughly uniform sequencing depth across donors, an assumption that may not hold. V-gene and J-gene trimming of TCR beta chains was associated with a missense DCLRE1C variant in a later genetic analysis, and the association was replicated in an independent cohort. Only TCR beta chains were sequenced in this cohort, and the absence of alpha or paired-chain data limited detectable features. Correlated functional status among segregating V segments might be attributable to linkage disequilibrium, but an unknown experimental factor could not be ruled out. A cluster of highly shared sequence variants was judged likely to represent a technical artifact of the sequencing pipeline.

Recombination joined TRBV6-6 with TRBJ1-6; 9 central nucleotides agree with TRBD1. Source material: PBMCs. The sequence was obtained from a man aged 35-49 years in good health and CMV-seronegative. The sequence in DNA is TGTGCCAGCAGTTCCCCGGGACAGGGTAATTCACCCCTCCACTTC. Its translation is CASSSPGQGNSPLHF.